The clone carrying this T cell receptor beta chain was recorded at least ten times. Its antigen remains unidentified. This sample was included in a study of blood T cells in healthy people across ages. Study-wide results and caveats: Roughly linearly, TCR beta diversity per million T cells fell as age increased.

This CDR3 is built from 14 residues. V dropped 6 bases and J dropped 5; count of bases not matched to a gene: 8. A second PCR, run for about 6 to 11 cycles, used a sample-barcoded 5' primer plus a J-beta primer mix. TCRdb redid the calling of the 5' RACE reads with MiXCR, one entry per CDR3 protein. The sample lists about 780,000 distinct CDR3 sequences, approximately 24% occurring once. This same sample was also taken into another study, of T cells of mothers and their children.

The TCR originated in a boy between 10 and 17 years old in good health. The chain uses TRBV12-3 or TRBV12-4 and TRBJ2-5; 8 bases fit TRBD2. Sequences were obtained from blood. The CDR3 nucleotides are TGTGCCAGCAGCCCCGGGACTAGTAGGGAGACCCAGTACTTC. Encoded protein: CASSPGTSRETQYF.